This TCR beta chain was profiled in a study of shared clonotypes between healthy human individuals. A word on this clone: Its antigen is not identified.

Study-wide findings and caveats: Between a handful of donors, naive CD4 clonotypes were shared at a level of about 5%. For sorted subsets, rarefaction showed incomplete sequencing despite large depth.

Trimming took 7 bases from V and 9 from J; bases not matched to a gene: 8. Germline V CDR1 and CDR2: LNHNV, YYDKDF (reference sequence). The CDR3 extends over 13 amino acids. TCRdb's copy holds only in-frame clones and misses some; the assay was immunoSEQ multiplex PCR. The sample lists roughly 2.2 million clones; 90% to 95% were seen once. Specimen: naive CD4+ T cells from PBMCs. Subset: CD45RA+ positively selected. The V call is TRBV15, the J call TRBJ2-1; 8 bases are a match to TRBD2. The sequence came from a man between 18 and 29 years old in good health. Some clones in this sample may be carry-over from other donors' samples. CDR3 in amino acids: CATTTGTRGEQFF. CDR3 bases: TGTGCCACCACAACCGGGACTAGAGGTGAGCAGTTCTTC.